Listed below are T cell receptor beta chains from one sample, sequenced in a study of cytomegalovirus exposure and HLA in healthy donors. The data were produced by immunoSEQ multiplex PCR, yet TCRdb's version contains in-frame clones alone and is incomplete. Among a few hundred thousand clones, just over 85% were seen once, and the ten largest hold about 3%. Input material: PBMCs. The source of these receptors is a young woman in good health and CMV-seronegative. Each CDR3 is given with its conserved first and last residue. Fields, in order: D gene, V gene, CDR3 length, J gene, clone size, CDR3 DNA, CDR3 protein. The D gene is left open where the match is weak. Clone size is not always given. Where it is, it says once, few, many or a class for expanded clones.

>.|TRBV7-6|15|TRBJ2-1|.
TGTGCCAGCAGCTTAGAGAGGAACTCCTACAATGAGCAGTTCTTC
CASSLERNSYNEQFF
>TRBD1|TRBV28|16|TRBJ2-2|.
TGTGCCAGCAGTCCCTGGACAGGCTCGAACACCGGGGAGCTGTTTTTT
CASSPWTGSNTGELFF
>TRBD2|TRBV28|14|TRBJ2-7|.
TGTGCCAGCAGCAATAGCGGGTGGCCCTACGAGCAGTACTTC
CASSNSGWPYEQYF
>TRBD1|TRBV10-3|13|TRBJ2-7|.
TGTGCCATCAGTAAAGGGGGCGCCGACGAGCAGTACTTC
CAISKGGADEQYF
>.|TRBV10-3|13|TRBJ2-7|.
TGTGCCATCAGTGAGGGGGCTGCCTACGAGCAGTACTTC
CAISEGAAYEQYF
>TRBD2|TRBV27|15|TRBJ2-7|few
TGTGCCAGCAGTTTGACGGGAGGGCCCTGGTACGAGCAGTACTTC
CASSLTGGPWYEQYF
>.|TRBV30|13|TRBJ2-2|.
TGTGCCCGACGGGGCGGGGTGACCGGGGAGCTGTTTTTT
CARRGGVTGELFF
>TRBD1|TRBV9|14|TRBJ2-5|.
TGTGCCAGCAACCCTAGCGGGACAGGGGGTACCCAGTACTTC
CASNPSGTGGTQYF
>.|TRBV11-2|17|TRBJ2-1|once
TGTGCCAGCAGCCCACGGGCGGACAGATCTTCCTACAATGAGCAGTTCTTC
CASSPRADRSSYNEQFF
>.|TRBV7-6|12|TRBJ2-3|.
TGTGCCAGCGGAGTAGCCACAGATACGCAGTATTTT
CASGVATDTQYF
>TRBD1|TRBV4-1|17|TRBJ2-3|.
TGCGCCAGCAGCTTAGGGACAGGGGGAATGGGTACAGATACGCAGTATTTT
CASSLGTGGMGTDTQYF
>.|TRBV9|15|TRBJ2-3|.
TGTGCCAGCAGCCCCCGGAGGGAGGCTGGAGATACGCAGTATTTT
CASSPRREAGDTQYF
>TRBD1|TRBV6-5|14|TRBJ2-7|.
TGTGCCAGCAGTCAAGGACAGGGTTTGGGGGAGCAGTACTTC
CASSQGQGLGEQYF
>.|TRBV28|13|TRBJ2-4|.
TGTGCCAGCAGCTTCACCCCGGGGAACATTCAGTACTTC
CASSFTPGNIQYF
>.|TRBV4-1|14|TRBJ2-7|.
TGCGCCAGCAGCCAAACTAGTCTAAGGTACGAGCAGTACTTC
CASSQTSLRYEQYF
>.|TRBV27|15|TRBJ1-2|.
TGTGCCAGCAGTTTATCGCTGTCAGGGGTCTATGGCTACACCTTC
CASSLSLSGVYGYTF
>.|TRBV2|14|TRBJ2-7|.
TGTGCCAGCAGGGTCGAAAAACTCGTCCGGGAGCAGTACTTC
CASRVEKLVREQYF
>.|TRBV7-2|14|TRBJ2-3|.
TGTGCCAGCAGCTTAGATTCGGGGTCTCCGACGCAGTATTTT
CASSLDSGSPTQYF
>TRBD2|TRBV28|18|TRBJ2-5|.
TGTGCCAGCAGTTTATGGGCTAGCGGGAGCGGCGGTGTCGAGACCCAGTACTTC
CASSLWASGSGGVETQYF
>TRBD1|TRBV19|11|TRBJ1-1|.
TGTGCCAGTAAGGCGGACAGGGGGGCTTTCTTT
CASKADRGAFF
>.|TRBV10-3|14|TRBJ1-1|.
TGTGCCTCAACCCTTGGGGGGTTCAACACTGAAGCTTTCTTT
CASTLGGFNTEAFF
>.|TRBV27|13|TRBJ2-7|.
TGTGCCAGCAGTGGACTAAACTCCTACGAGCAGTACTTC
CASSGLNSYEQYF
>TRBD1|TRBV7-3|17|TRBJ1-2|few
TGTGCCAGCAGGGTCCTCCAGGGACAGACAACTAACTATGGCTACACCTTC
CASRVLQGQTTNYGYTF
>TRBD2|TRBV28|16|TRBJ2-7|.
TGTGCCAGCAGTTTTCTTGGGGACGGGGGGTTCTACGAGCAGTACTTC
CASSFLGDGGFYEQYF
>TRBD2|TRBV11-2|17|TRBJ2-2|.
TGTGCCAGCAGCCGCATATCAGGACTAGCGGGAGCCGGGGAGCTGTTTTTT
CASSRISGLAGAGELFF
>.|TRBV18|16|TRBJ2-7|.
TGTGCCAGCTCACGGCTCGTCTTAGGCCGGGGCTACGAGCAGTACTTC
CASSRLVLGRGYEQYF
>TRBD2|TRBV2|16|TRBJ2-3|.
TGTGCCAGCAGTGAGATGACTAGCGGGAGACCAGATACGCAGTATTTT
CASSEMTSGRPDTQYF
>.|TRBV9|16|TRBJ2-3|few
TGTGCCAGCAGCGTAGATCCGGGAGCGGGCACAGATACGCAGTATTTT
CASSVDPGAGTDTQYF
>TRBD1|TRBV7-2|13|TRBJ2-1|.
TGTGCCAGCAGCCGGGACAGGGGAAATGAGCAGTTCTTC
CASSRDRGNEQFF
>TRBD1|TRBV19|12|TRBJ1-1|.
TGTGCCAGTAGAGACCCCGGGACAGGGGCTTTCTTT
CASRDPGTGAFF
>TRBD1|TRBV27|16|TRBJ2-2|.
TGTGCCAGCAGTTTCCGGGACAGAGCTACGGCCGGGGAGCTGTTTTTT
CASSFRDRATAGELFF
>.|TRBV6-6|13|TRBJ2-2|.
TGTGCCAGCAGTTCAGCGAACACCGGGGAGCTGTTTTTT
CASSSANTGELFF
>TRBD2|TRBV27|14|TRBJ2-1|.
TGTGCCAGCAGGGAGCGGGAGTCCTACAATGAGCAGTTCTTC
CASRERESYNEQFF
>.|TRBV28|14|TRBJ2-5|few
TGTGCCAGCAGCCTTAGACTCGACCAAGAGACCCAGTACTTC
CASSLRLDQETQYF
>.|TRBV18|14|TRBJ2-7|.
TGTGCCAGCTCACCGACGCTAGACTCCTACGAGCAGTACTTC
CASSPTLDSYEQYF
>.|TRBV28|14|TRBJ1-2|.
TGTGCCAGCAGTTTCCCCGGGGGGGGGCAGGGCTACACCTTC
CASSFPGGGQGYTF
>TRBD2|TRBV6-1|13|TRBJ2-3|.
TGTGCCATCGAGGGGCTAGCGGACCTCACGCAGTATTTT
CAIEGLADLTQYF
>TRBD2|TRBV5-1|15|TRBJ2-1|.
TGCGCCAGCAGAGCGACTAGCGGGACTTACAATGAGCAGTTCTTC
CASRATSGTYNEQFF
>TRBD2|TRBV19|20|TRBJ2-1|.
TGTGCCAGTAGTATAGATCCGAGGAGATTAGCGGGATCCTCCTACAATGAGCAGTTCTTC
CASSIDPRRLAGSSYNEQFF
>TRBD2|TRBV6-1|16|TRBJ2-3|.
TGTGCCAGCAGTGAGATGCTAGCGGGATACAGAGATACGCAGTATTTT
CASSEMLAGYRDTQYF
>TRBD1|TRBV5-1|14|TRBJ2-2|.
TGCGCCAGCAGCTTGGACAGGGGGCCCGGGGAGCTGTTTTTT
CASSLDRGPGELFF
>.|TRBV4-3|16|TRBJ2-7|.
TGCGCCAGCAGCCAAGATTCAGGGTCCTATTTATACGAGCAGTACTTC
CASSQDSGSYLYEQYF
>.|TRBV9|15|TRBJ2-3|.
TGTGCCAGCAGCGTGGACGGGGATTACACAGATACGCAGTATTTT
CASSVDGDYTDTQYF
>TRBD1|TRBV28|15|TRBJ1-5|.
TGTGCCAGCACCCCGCGACAGGGTGGTAATCAGCCCCAGCATTTT
CASTPRQGGNQPQHF
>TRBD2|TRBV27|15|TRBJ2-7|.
TGTGCCAGCAGTTTAAGGAGCGGGATTACCTACGAGCAGTACTTC
CASSLRSGITYEQYF
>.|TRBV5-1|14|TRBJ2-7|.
TGCGCCAGCAGCTTGGAGCCGACTACCGGCGAGCAGTACTTC
CASSLEPTTGEQYF
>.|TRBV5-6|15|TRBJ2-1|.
TGTGCCAGCAGCCTTCGACAGAACCCCTACAATGAGCAGTTCTTC
CASSLRQNPYNEQFF
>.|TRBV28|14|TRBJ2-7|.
TGTGCCAGCACCCACCCAAGCTTAGCTGGCGAGCAGTACTTC
CASTHPSLAGEQYF
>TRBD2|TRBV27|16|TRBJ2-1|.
TGTGCCAGCACCCTTGCGGGAGGCAGTAATAGGTATGAGCAGTTCTTC
CASTLAGGSNRYEQFF
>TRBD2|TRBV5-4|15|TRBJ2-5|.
TGTGCCAGCAGCTTCGGCGGGAGGGCCCTAGAGACCCAGTACTTC
CASSFGGRALETQYF
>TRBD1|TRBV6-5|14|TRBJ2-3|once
TGTGCCACCCGACAGGGGGCCGGCACAGATACGCAGTATTTT
CATRQGAGTDTQYF
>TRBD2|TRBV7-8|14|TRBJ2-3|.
TGTGCCAGCACCCTGGGAGGGCTGAGGGATACGCAGTATTTT
CASTLGGLRDTQYF
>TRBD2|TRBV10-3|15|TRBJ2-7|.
TGTGCCATCAGCGAGCGGGAGGTCCTCTCCTACGAGCAGTACTTC
CAISEREVLSYEQYF
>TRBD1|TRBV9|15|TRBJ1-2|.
TGTGCCAGCAGCGGAAACAGGGGGCGAACCTATGGCTACACCTTC
CASSGNRGRTYGYTF
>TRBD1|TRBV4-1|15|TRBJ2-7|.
TGCGCCAGCAGCCAAGAAGGACAGGGCGTGGAGGAGCAGTACTTC
CASSQEGQGVEEQYF
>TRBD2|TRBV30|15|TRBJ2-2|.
TGTGCCTGGAGATGGACTAGCGGACCCACCGGGGAGCTGTTTTTT
CAWRWTSGPTGELFF
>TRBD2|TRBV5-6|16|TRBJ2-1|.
TGTGCCAGCAGCTTGGAACGTAGCGGGAGGGCTAATCGAGAGTTCTTC
CASSLERSGRANREFF
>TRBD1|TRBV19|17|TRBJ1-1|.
TGTGCCAGTAGTGCCCCCGGGACAGGACGTTTTTGGGCTGAAGCTTTCTTT
CASSAPGTGRFWAEAFF
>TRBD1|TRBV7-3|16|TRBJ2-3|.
TGTGCCAGCAGCCCCGGGACAGGGGGTAGCACAGATACGCAGTATTTT
CASSPGTGGSTDTQYF
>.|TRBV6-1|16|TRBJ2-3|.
TGTGCCAGCAGTGTTCGCGGAGGGCTTAGCACAGATACGCAGTATTTT
CASSVRGGLSTDTQYF